This T cell receptor beta chain was documented in a study of metastatic and nonmetastatic thyroid tumors. About the study: Repertoires from blood and tumor or nodule tissue of malignant and benign thyroid patients were compared.

Study-wide results and limits: Patients with malignant thyroid tumors reportedly had significantly higher TCR beta diversity than those with benign nodules, in blood and tumor.

Original processing notes: Building a distant-metastasis classifier for papillary thyroid cancer drew on CDR3 differences across clinicopathological groups. Via MiXCR, TCRdb re-called the PCR reads. The authors' filters were not applied to this entry. The data show approximately 28,000 clones, roughly a fifth seen once. This clone was detected ten times or more. The antigen is not known. Ahead of thyroid surgery, no patient had received treatment of any kind. Germline values: CDR1 KGHSH, CDR2 LQKENI. The V gene lost 3 bases and the J gene lost 1 base, with 12 bases spanning the gap. This CDR3 is built from 15 residues.

The chain employs TRBV18 and TRBJ1-1; D not certain. Input material: blood. The sequence was collected from a female donor with papillary thyroid cancer or a benign thyroid nodule (not recorded which). Some clones in this sample may be carry-over from other donors' samples. The CDR3: CASSPRHGENTEAFF. CDR3 nucleotides: TGTGCCAGCTCACCTCGACACGGGGAGAACACTGAAGCTTTCTTT.